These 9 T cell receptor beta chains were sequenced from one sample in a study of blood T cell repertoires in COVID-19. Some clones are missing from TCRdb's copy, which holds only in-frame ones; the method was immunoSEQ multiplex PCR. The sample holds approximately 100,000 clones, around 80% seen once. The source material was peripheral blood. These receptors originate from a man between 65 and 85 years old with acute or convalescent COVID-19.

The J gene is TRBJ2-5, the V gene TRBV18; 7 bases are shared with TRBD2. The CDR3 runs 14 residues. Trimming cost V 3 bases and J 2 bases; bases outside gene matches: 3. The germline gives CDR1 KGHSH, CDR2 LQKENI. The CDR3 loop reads CASSPRDYQETQYF. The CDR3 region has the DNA TGTGCCAGCTCACCCCGGGACTATCAAGAGACCCAGTACTTC. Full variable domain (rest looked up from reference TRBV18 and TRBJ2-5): NAGVMQNPRHLVRRRGQEARLRCSPMKGHSHVYWYRQLPEEGLKFMVYLQKENIIDESGMPKERFSAEFPKEGPSILRIQQVVRGDSAAYFCASSPRDYQETQYFGPGTRLLVL.

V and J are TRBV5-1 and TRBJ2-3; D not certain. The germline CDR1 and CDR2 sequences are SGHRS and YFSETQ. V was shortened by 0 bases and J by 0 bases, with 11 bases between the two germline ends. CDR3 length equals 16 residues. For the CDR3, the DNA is TGCGCCAGCAGCTTGGGGGTACTATCTAGCACAGATACGCAGTATTTT. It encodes CASSLGVLSSTDTQYF.

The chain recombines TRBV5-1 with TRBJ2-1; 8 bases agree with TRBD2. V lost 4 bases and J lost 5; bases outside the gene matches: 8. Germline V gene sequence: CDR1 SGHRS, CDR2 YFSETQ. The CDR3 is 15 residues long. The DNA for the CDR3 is TGCGCCAGCAGCCCTTTAGCGGGGAGCGACAATGAGCAGTTCTTC. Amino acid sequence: CASSPLAGSDNEQFF. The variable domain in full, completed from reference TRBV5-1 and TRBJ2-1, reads KAGVTQTPRYLIKTRGQQVTLSCSPISGHRSVSWYQQTPGQGLQFLFEYFSETQRNKGNFPGRFSGRQFSNSRSEMNVSTLELGDSALYLCASSPLAGSDNEQFFGPGTRLTVL.

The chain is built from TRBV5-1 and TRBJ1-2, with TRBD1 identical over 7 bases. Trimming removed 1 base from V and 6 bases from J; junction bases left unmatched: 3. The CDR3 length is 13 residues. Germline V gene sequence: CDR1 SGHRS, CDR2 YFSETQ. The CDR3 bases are TGCGCCAGCAGCTTGACAGGGGAGGATGGCTACACCTTC. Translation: CASSLTGEDGYTF.

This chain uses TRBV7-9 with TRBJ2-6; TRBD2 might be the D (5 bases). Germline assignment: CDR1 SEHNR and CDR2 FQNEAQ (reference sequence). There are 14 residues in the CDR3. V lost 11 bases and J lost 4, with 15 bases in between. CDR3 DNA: TGTGCCGTGGACCCGGGGTCCGGGGCCAACGTCCTGACTTTC. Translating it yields CAVDPGSGANVLTF.

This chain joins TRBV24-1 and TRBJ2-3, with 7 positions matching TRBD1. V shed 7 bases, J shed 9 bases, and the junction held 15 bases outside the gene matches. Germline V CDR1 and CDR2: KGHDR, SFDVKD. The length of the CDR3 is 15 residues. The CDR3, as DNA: TGTGCCACCAGCGGGACAGCACTCCTCCGAGGGACGCAGTATTTT. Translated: CATSGTALLRGTQYF.

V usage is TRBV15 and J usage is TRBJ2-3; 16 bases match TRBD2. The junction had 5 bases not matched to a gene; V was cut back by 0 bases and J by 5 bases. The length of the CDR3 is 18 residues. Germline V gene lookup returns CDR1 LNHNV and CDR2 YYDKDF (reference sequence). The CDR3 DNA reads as TGTGCCACCAGCAGAGATGGGACTAGCGGGAGGGCCAGAGATACGCAGTATTTT. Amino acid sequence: CATSRDGTSGRARDTQYF.

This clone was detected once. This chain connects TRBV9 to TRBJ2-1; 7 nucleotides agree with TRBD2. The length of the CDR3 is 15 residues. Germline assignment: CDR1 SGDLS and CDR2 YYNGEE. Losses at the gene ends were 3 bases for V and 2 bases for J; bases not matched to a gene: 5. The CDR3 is CASSGSGPTYNEQFF. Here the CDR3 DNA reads TGTGCCAGCAGCGGTAGCGGGCCTACCTACAATGAGCAGTTCTTC.

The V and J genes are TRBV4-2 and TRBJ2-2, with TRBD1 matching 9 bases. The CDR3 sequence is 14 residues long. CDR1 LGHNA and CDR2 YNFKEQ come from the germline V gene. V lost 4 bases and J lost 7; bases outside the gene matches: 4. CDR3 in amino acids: CASSRTGGGGELFF. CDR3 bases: TGTGCCAGCAGCCGAACAGGGGGCGGCGGGGAGCTGTTTTTT.